This paragraph reports one TCR beta chain. The PCR employed 60 Vbeta primers together with 13 Jbeta primers. Only in-frame clones appear in the TCRdb table, and some are missing; sequencing was by immunoSEQ multiplex PCR. The profile shows about 160,000 clones, about 80% of them singletons. These data are taken from a study of cytomegalovirus exposure and HLA in healthy donors. V lost 7 bases and J 7 bases, leaving 14 bases between the germline ends. The CDR3 runs 13 residues. Germline assignment: CDR1 MDHEN and CDR2 SYDVKM. The sequenced sample was PBMCs. The V call is TRBV28, the J call TRBJ1-5; D possibly corresponds to TRBD1 (5 bases). The TCR was taken from a middle-aged woman in good health and CMV-seronegative. In DNA form, the CDR3 reads TGTGCCAGCAACAGGCTGCCGGGCCAGCCCCAGCATTTT. Encoded protein: CASNRLPGQPQHF. The full variable domain, its missing parts supplied by reference TRBV28 and TRBJ1-5, is DVKVTQSSRYLVKRTGEKVFLECVQDMDHENMFWYRQDPGLGLRLIYFSYDVKMKEKGDIPEGYSVSREKKERFSLILESASTNQTSMYLCASNRLPGQPQHFGDGTRLSIL.